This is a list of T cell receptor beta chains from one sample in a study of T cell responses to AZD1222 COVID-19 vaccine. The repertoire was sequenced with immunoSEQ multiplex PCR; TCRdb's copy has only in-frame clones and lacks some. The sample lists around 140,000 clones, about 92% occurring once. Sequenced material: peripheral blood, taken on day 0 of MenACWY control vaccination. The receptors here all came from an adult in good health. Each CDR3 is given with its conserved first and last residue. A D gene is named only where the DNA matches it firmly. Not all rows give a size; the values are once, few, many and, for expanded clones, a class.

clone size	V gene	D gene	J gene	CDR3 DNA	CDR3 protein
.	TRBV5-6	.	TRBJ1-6	TGTGCCAGCAGCCCACCCGCTGGACAGTATAATTCACCCCTCCACTTT	CASSPPAGQYNSPLHF
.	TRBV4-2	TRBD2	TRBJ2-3	TGTGCCAGCAGCCCGTCCGGCGGGGGGGCCGTAAGCACAGATACGCAGTATTTT	CASSPSGGGAVSTDTQYF
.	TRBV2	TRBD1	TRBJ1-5	TGTGCCAGCAGTCCCGACGGGGGTTACAGGGGCTACAGCAATCAGCCCCAGCATTTT	CASSPDGGYRGYSNQPQHF
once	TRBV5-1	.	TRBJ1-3	TGCGCCAGCAGCTCCGGGACGGGCCAGGACACCATATATTTT	CASSSGTGQDTIYF
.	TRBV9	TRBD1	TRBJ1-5	TGTGCCAGCAGCGTAGCTACCGCGTGGGACAGGGGGCCCAGGCAGCCCCAGCATTTT	CASSVATAWDRGPRQPQHF
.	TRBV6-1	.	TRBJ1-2	TGTGCCAGCAGTGACGGGACAAATGGCTACACCTTC	CASSDGTNGYTF
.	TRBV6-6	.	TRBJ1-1	TGTGCCAGCAGACGAAGAGGGGGGGCCCTCATGAACACTGAAGCTTTCTTT	CASRRRGGALMNTEAFF
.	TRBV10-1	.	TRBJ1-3	TGCGCCAGCAGTGATAACAGTGGAAACACCATATATTTT	CASSDNSGNTIYF
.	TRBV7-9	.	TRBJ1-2	TGTGCCAGCAGTTCACTGGACGGGCAGGGGGGCTACACCTTC	CASSSLDGQGGYTF
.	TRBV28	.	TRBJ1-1	TGTGCCAGCAGTTCACGGTCTGAAGCTTTCTTT	CASSSRSEAFF